The 20 T cell receptor beta chains below all came from one sample that was sequenced in a study of blood T cells in healthy people across ages. A J-beta primer mix and a sample-barcoded 5' primer were used in a second PCR of about 6 to 12 cycles. One entry per CDR3 protein, called by TCRdb with MiXCR from the 5' RACE reads. The sample has hundreds of thousands of distinct CDR3 sequences, 40% to 45% seen once. The sequenced material came from blood. The receptor source for this set is a man of 80 years or more in good health.

This chain joins TRBV20-1 and TRBJ2-7; 8 bases map to TRBD1. The CDR3 totals 17 residues. Germline CDR1 DFQATT, CDR2 SNEGSKA (reference sequence). Trimming took 5 bases from V and 2 from J; bases not matched to a gene: 17. CDR3: CSAQDPRQGRRPYEQYF. CDR3 nucleotide sequence: TGCAGTGCTCAAGATCCGAGACAGGGGAGGCGCCCCTACGAGCAGTACTTC.

This clonotype was observed at least ten times. V and J are TRBV29-1 and TRBJ2-5; 9 bases align to TRBD1. Germline assignment: CDR1 SQVTM and CDR2 ANQGSEA. CDR3 size: 14 residues. Trimming took 5 bases from V and 5 from J; bases not matched to a gene: 9. CDR3 loop: CSVPPGQGMETQYF. The CDR3 DNA reads TGCAGCGTTCCCCCGGGACAGGGAATGGAGACCCAGTACTTC.

This clonotype was picked up a small number of times. This rearrangement joins TRBV7-2 to TRBJ2-5; 13 bases align to TRBD2. The J call is doubtful: the DNA matches TRBJ2-7 better. In germline, CDR1 is SGHTA, CDR2 FQGNSA. The CDR3 has 15 amino acids. The CDR3 protein is CASSLGGLAGYEQYF. The CDR3 nucleotides read TGTGCCAGCAGCTTAGGGGGACTAGCGGGATACGAGCAGTACTTC.

This clonotype showed up just a few times. The chain carries TRBV5-5 and TRBJ2-6; no clear D gene. Germline CDR1 and CDR2: SGHKS and YYEKEE (reference sequence). There are 15 residues in the CDR3. The V end lost 2 bases, the J end lost 0 bases, and 6 bases lay between the germline ends. Written as DNA, the CDR3 is TGTGCCAGCAGCTTCCCAGACTCTGGGGCCAACGTCCTGACTTTC. Translated: CASSFPDSGANVLTF.

The V call is TRBV7-2, the J call TRBJ1-1; D is uncertain. The CDR3 has 15 residues. Trimming shortened V by 5 bases and J by 1 base, and 14 bases separated the two germline ends. CDR1 SGHTA and CDR2 FQGNSA come from the germline V gene. CDR3 nucleotides: TGTGCCAGCAGCGCGGCGGACTCCCCGAACACTGAAGCTTTCTTT. Amino acid sequence: CASSAADSPNTEAFF.

This chain links TRBV6-2 or TRBV6-3 with TRBJ2-1; 12 bases map to TRBD2. The ends lost 4 bases at V and 10 bases at J; junction bases unmatched: 11. Germline V gene data show CDR1 as MNHEY and CDR2 as SVGEGT. This CDR3 region has 16 residues. The CDR3 bases are TGTGCCAGCAGTTCCTCGACAGGACTAGCGGGGAGCGAGCAGTTCTTC. This sequence encodes CASSSSTGLAGSEQFF.

This clonotype has just a few counts. The V call is TRBV7-2, the J call TRBJ2-5; D is possibly TRBD1 (6 bases). This CDR3 is built from 15 residues. From germline, CDR1 is SGHTA and CDR2 FQGNSA. With 3 bases removed from V and 3 bases from J, the gap between germline ends came to 14 bases. The chain's CDR3 is CASSFGDKGKETQYF. The CDR3 DNA is TGTGCCAGCAGCTTCGGGGACAAAGGAAAAGAGACCCAGTACTTC.

V gene TRBV6-1 combines with J gene TRBJ2-2; TRBD1 matches 8 bases. V shed 1 base and J 7 bases; nucleotides not matched to a gene: 8. Germline-derived CDR1 and CDR2 are MNHNS and SASEGT. This CDR3 spans 16 amino acids. The DNA for the CDR3 is TGTGCCAGCAGTGAAGAAGGCAGGGGGCATTACGGGGAGCTGTTTTTT. Translated: CASSEEGRGHYGELFF.

There are many counts of this clonotype. This chain joins TRBV29-1 and TRBJ2-1; the D gene could be TRBD1 or TRBD2 (6 bases each). Germline assignment: CDR1 SQVTM and CDR2 ANQGSEA. Between the trimmed V and J ends, which lost 6 bases and 9 bases, there was a span of 21 bases. The CDR3 consists of 14 residues. The CDR3 sequence: CSVLSGGDFGEQFF. DNA for the CDR3: TGCAGCGTCTTATCCGGGGGCGACTTTGGTGAGCAGTTCTTC.

This clonotype was picked up a small number of times. A much larger clone lies a single base off, so this may be a read error. The CDR3 loop reads CASSRLGYNEQYF. The CDR3 DNA is TGCGCCAGCAGCCGTCTGGGCTACAATGAGCAGTACTTC. The genes are TRBV5-1 and TRBJ2-1; D is uncertain. Gene TRBJ2-7 matches the end of the DNA better, so the J call may be wrong. The germline gives CDR1 SGHRS, CDR2 YFSETQ. This CDR3 region has 13 residues.

Only a few counts were recorded for this clonotype. In DNA form, the CDR3 reads TGCAGCGCCGATAGCGGGAGAGGGACCGGGGAGCTGTTTTTT. This encodes CSADSGRGTGELFF. The chain recombines TRBV29-1 with TRBJ2-2, with TRBD2 matching 9 bases. Germline V CDR1 and CDR2: SQVTM, ANQGSEA. V lost 7 bases, J lost 5 bases, and 8 bases stayed unmatched. This CDR3 comprises 14 residues.

This sequence joins TRBV6-2 or TRBV6-3 and TRBJ2-3; 7 nucleotides align to TRBD2. Germline CDR1 is MNHEY and CDR2 is SVGEGT. The CDR3 runs 14 residues. The V segment lost 10 bases and the J segment 2 bases; nucleotides outside the gene matches: 9. In DNA, the CDR3 is TGTGCCAACAGCCTCACTAGCGTCACAGATACGCAGTATTTT. Translating gives CANSLTSVTDTQYF.

This rearrangement joins TRBV20-1 to TRBJ2-3; 11 bases agree with TRBD2. There are 16 residues in the CDR3. V lost 5 bases, J lost 4 bases, and 11 bases stayed unmatched. Per germline, CDR1 DFQATT and CDR2 SNEGSKA (reference sequence). For the CDR3, the DNA is TGCAGTGCTCCCCGTAATAGCGGGGGGGCGGCAGATACGCAGTATTTT. Its protein product is CSAPRNSGGAADTQYF.

This clonotype was picked up a small number of times. The V and J genes are TRBV7-9 and TRBJ2-7; TRBD1 is a possible D gene (6 bases). V was shortened by 5 bases and J by 3 bases, with 23 bases between the two germline ends. The CDR3 runs 17 residues. The germline V gene encodes CDR1 SEHNR and CDR2 FQNEAQ (reference sequence). Here the CDR3 DNA reads TGTGCCAGCAGCGATATGCGGTTGCAGGGGAGCTTCTACGAGCAGTACTTC. Translated: CASSDMRLQGSFYEQYF.

This clonotype showed up just a few times. The V and J genes are TRBV5-4 and TRBJ2-7; 10 bases fit TRBD2. CDR1 and CDR2 (germline): SGHNT, YYREEE (reference sequence). The CDR3 runs to 14 residues. The V and J ends lost 3 bases and 3 bases, in that order; junction bases with no gene match: 3. DNA for the CDR3: TGTGCCAGCAGCTATAGCGGGAGGCGCTACGAGCAGTACTTC. It encodes CASSYSGRRYEQYF.

The chain joins TRBV7-2 to TRBJ1-5; 7 nucleotides line up with TRBD1. Per the germline V gene, CDR1 is SGHTA and CDR2 is FQGNSA. After removal of 5 bases from V and 8 bases from J, the junction contained 6 bases not matched to a gene. The CDR3 runs to 13 residues. The CDR3 DNA is TGTGCCAGCAGCCCGCGCAGGGGGGAGCCCCAGCATTTT. Translating it yields CASSPRRGEPQHF.

J is TRBJ2-5 and V is TRBV27, with 9 bases that match TRBD2. The CDR3 spans 16 residues. The V gene end was trimmed by 5 bases and the J gene end by 11 bases; junction bases not matched to a gene: 18. Germline CDR1 reads MNHEY; CDR2 reads SMNVEV (reference sequence). The CDR3 nucleotides are TGTGCCAGCAGTAAAAAAGGGACTAGCAACGAAAATGAGCAGTACTTC. Its translation: CASSKKGTSNENEQYF.

This chain uses TRBV7-8 with TRBJ2-3; 12 bases are shared with TRBD2. The V segment lost 0 bases and the J segment 3 bases; nucleotides outside the gene matches: 4. This CDR3 comprises 17 residues. Germline V gene sequence: CDR1 SGHVS, CDR2 FQNEAQ. CDR3 DNA: TGTGCCAGCAGCTTAGCCATACTAGCGGGGGGTACAGATACGCAGTATTTT. Its protein product is CASSLAILAGGTDTQYF.

The V gene is TRBV7-2, the J gene TRBJ1-2; no firm D call. The V end was cut by 5 bases, the J end by 10 bases, with 17 bases between. The CDR3 is 13 amino acids. Germline-derived CDR1 and CDR2 are SGHTA and FQGNSA. In DNA, the CDR3 is TGTGCCAGCAGCGTAGGAGGGTCCGGTGACTACACCTTC. Amino acids: CASSVGGSGDYTF.

The chain is built from TRBV7-3 and TRBJ1-2; D is possibly TRBD1 (5 bases). Germline values: CDR1 SGHTA, CDR2 FQGTGA. The length of the CDR3 is 13 residues. Trimming stripped 0 bases from V and 8 bases from J, with 10 bases between. CDR3 sequence (DNA): TGTGCCAGCAGCTTAACGTTCCAGGGCGGCTACACCTTC. This sequence encodes CASSLTFQGGYTF.